These 30 T cell receptor beta chains were sequenced from one sample in a study of cytomegalovirus exposure and HLA in healthy donors. The table came from immunoSEQ multiplex PCR; TCRdb's copy has only in-frame clones and leaves some out. This repertoire shows 65,000 to 75,000 clones, nearly 95% found once; its top ten account for roughly 5.2%. Material: PBMCs. Receptors originate from a man younger than 35 in good health and CMV-seropositive.

The chain employs TRBV10-1 and TRBJ2-3; 7 nucleotides agree with TRBD2. V lost 2 bases to trimming and J lost 7 bases; unmatched junction nucleotides: 15. Per the germline V gene, CDR1 is WNHNN and CDR2 is SYGVQD (reference sequence). This CDR3 region has 17 residues. In DNA form, the CDR3 reads TGCGCCAGCAGTGAGGACCCTATAAGCGGGATTGATAATACGCAGTATTTT. Protein sequence: CASSEDPISGIDNTQYF.

The V and J genes are TRBV5-4 and TRBJ2-7; D is unclear. This CDR3 has 13 residues. Trimming took 3 bases from V and 5 from J, leaving 12 bases between them. Germline V gives CDR1 SGHNT, CDR2 YYREEE (reference sequence). CDR3 bases: TGTGCCAGCAGCTCCTTGAGAGAGAACGAGCAGTACTTC. Amino acids: CASSSLRENEQYF.

This clone was picked up one time. This chain connects TRBV5-5 to TRBJ2-7, with 7 bases matching TRBD1. This CDR3 contains 15 residues. The V gene end was trimmed by 0 bases and the J gene end by 1 base; junction bases not matched to a gene: 4. Germline CDR1 reads SGHKS; CDR2 reads YYEKEE (reference sequence). The CDR3 protein is CASSLAPGQSYEQYF. The CDR3 nucleotides read TGTGCCAGCAGCTTGGCCCCGGGACAGTCCTACGAGCAGTACTTC.

This chain uses TRBV15 with TRBJ2-2; tentatively, D is TRBD2 (5 bases). Germline V CDR1 and CDR2: LNHNV, YYDKDF (reference sequence). This CDR3 has 18 residues. Between the trimmed V and J ends, which lost 4 bases and 5 bases, there was a span of 23 bases. The CDR3 DNA reads as TGTGCCACCAGCACACAAAGTCTAGCCCAAGAGGGAACCGGGGAGCTGTTTTTT. This encodes CATSTQSLAQEGTGELFF. Looking up the rest from reference TRBV15 and TRBJ2-2 gives the full variable domain: DAMVIQNPRYQVTQFGKPVTLSCSQTLNHNVMYWYQQKSSQAPKLLFHYYDKDFNNEADTPDNFQSRRPNTSFCFLDIRSPGLGDTAMYLCATSTQSLAQEGTGELFFGEGSRLTVL.

The chain recombines TRBV4-1 with TRBJ2-2, with 10 nucleotides matching TRBD2. Germline assignment: CDR1 MGHRA and CDR2 YSYEKL. The CDR3 consists of 17 residues. V shed 4 bases and J 3 bases; nucleotides not matched to a gene: 8. CDR3 residues: CASSPAGGGRHTGELFF. In DNA form, the CDR3 reads TGCGCCAGCAGCCCAGCGGGAGGGGGCCGCCACACCGGGGAGCTGTTTTTT.

The chain employs TRBV5-6 and TRBJ2-7, with TRBD1 as a possible D gene (6 bases). The CDR3 consists of 15 residues. V lost 6 bases and J 3 bases, leaving 19 bases between the germline ends. Germline CDR1 and CDR2: SGHDT and YYEEEE. The CDR3 is CASTLSVGAGYEQYF. The DNA of the CDR3 is TGTGCCAGCACCCTCTCCGTGGGGGCGGGCTACGAGCAGTACTTC. Variable domain in full (rest from reference TRBV5-6 and TRBJ2-7): DAGVTQSPTHLIKTRGQQVTLRCSPKSGHDTVSWYQQALGQGPQFIFQYYEEEERQRGNFPDRFSGHQFPNYSSELNVNALLLGDSALYLCASTLSVGAGYEQYFGPGTRLTVT.

This sequence joins TRBV2 and TRBJ2-2; 13 bases map to TRBD2. The CDR3 length is 17 residues. The germline gives CDR1 SNHLY, CDR2 FYNNEI. The trim removed 4 bases at V and 0 bases at J, leaving 2 bases unmatched. The CDR3: CASSGTSGSPNTGELFF. The CDR3 region has the DNA TGTGCCAGCAGTGGGACTAGCGGGAGCCCGAACACCGGGGAGCTGTTTTTT.

This chain links TRBV5-1 with TRBJ2-5; a weak D match, TRBD2 (5 bases). Germline lookup yields CDR1 SGHRS and CDR2 YFSETQ. The V and J ends lost 4 bases and 5 bases respectively, with 15 bases between them. The CDR3 is 14 amino acids. CDR3 DNA: TGCGCCAGCAGCCGGAGAACTTCGGGGGAGACCCAGTACTTC. Protein sequence: CASSRRTSGETQYF.

The V call is TRBV5-6, the J call TRBJ2-1; tentative D call: TRBD2 (5 bases). The CDR3 loop spans 15 amino acids. V was pared by 1 base and J by 3 bases, with 11 bases between. Germline values: CDR1 SGHDT, CDR2 YYEEEE. The CDR3 bases are TGTGCCAGCAGCTTGACGGGGTCCCTCTACAATGAGCAGTTCTTC. Encoded protein: CASSLTGSLYNEQFF. Full variable domain (missing parts from reference TRBV5-6 and TRBJ2-1): DAGVTQSPTHLIKTRGQQVTLRCSPKSGHDTVSWYQQALGQGPQFIFQYYEEEERQRGNFPDRFSGHQFPNYSSELNVNALLLGDSALYLCASSLTGSLYNEQFFGPGTRLTVL.

This chain connects TRBV28 to TRBJ1-2; D remains unclear. Per germline, CDR1 MDHEN and CDR2 SYDVKM. This CDR3 contains 12 residues. The ends were cut back, 3 bases at V and 2 bases at J, with 4 bases in the middle. The CDR3, as DNA: TGTGCCAGCAGTTTCCTGAACTATGGCTACACCTTC. Translation: CASSFLNYGYTF.

J is TRBJ2-7 and V is TRBV7-2, with 7 bases aligning to TRBD1. The CDR3 covers 15 residues. Germline lookup yields CDR1 SGHTA and CDR2 FQGNSA. V shed 2 bases and J 4 bases; nucleotides not matched to a gene: 8. CDR3 loop: CASSLMTGFRYEQYF. Written as DNA, the CDR3 is TGTGCCAGCAGCTTAATGACAGGGTTTCGGTACGAGCAGTACTTC.

The chain couples TRBV5-6 to TRBJ2-2; D may be TRBD1 (5 bases). The CDR3 spans 14 residues. V lost 4 bases and J lost 5, with 12 bases in between. Germline V CDR1 and CDR2: SGHDT, YYEEEE. CDR3 in amino acids: CASSQWGGTGELFF. The DNA of the CDR3 is TGTGCCAGCAGCCAGTGGGGCGGAACCGGGGAGCTGTTTTTT.

J is TRBJ2-1 and V is TRBV6-1; D not resolved. The length of the CDR3 is 13 residues. Germline V gene data show CDR1 as MNHNS and CDR2 as SASEGT. V gave up 5 bases and J gave up 7 bases, with 12 bases separating them. CDR3 protein: CASSLQGENEQFF. In nucleotides, the CDR3 is TGTGCCAGCAGTCTTCAAGGAGAGAATGAGCAGTTCTTC.

The genes are TRBV5-4 and TRBJ1-2, with D unresolved. Trimming pared 5 bases from V and 4 bases from J, leaving 12 bases between. From germline, CDR1 is SGHNT and CDR2 YYREEE (reference sequence). This CDR3 is built from 13 residues. CDR3: CASRRRGIYGYTF. The DNA for the CDR3 is TGTGCCAGCAGGAGACGCGGGATCTATGGCTACACCTTC.

V and J are TRBV30 and TRBJ1-1, with D possibly TRBD1 on 5 matching bases. Looked up from germline, CDR1 is GTSNPN and CDR2 is SVGIG (reference sequence). The CDR3 runs to 15 residues. Trimming shortened V by 0 bases and J by 0 bases, and 11 bases separated the two germline ends. The CDR3 region is CAWSVGGVVNTEAFF. CDR3 bases: TGTGCCTGGAGTGTGGGGGGGGTGGTGAACACTGAAGCTTTCTTT.

The chain has TRBV28 and TRBJ2-7; 7 nucleotides line up with TRBD2. Germline trimming cut 6 bases from V and 1 base from J; bases unmatched to any gene: 9. Germline V CDR1 and CDR2: MDHEN, SYDVKM. The CDR3 loop spans 15 amino acids. This CDR3 is CASRGAASGSYEQYF. In nucleotides, the CDR3 is TGTGCCAGCAGAGGGGCGGCTAGCGGATCCTACGAGCAGTACTTC. Based on the CDR3 plus reference TRBV28 and TRBJ2-7, the full variable domain is DVKVTQSSRYLVKRTGEKVFLECVQDMDHENMFWYRQDPGLGLRLIYFSYDVKMKEKGDIPEGYSVSREKKERFSLILESASTNQTSMYLCASRGAASGSYEQYFGPGTRLTVT.

This chain connects TRBV11-2 to TRBJ2-7, with D possibly being TRBD1 (6 bases). The CDR3 has 17 residues. Trimming removed 3 bases at V and 3 bases at J, with 21 bases between. Germline V lookup: CDR1 SGHAT, CDR2 FQNNGV. CDR3 sequence (DNA): TGTGCCAGCAGCTTTACGCCCGCCGTCGGACAGATCTACGAGCAGTACTTC. This encodes CASSFTPAVGQIYEQYF.

The V call is TRBV19, the J call TRBJ1-5; D gene uncertain. The CDR3 totals 13 residues. Trimming left V 5 bases short and J 5 bases short, with 10 bases between. Germline V gene lookup returns CDR1 LNHDA and CDR2 SQIVND (reference sequence). CDR3 region: CASSSRLDQPQHF. CDR3 sequence (DNA): TGTGCCAGTAGTTCCCGACTGGATCAGCCCCAGCATTTT.

V and J are TRBV5-5 and TRBJ2-1, with D possibly matching TRBD2 (5 bases). Trimming left V 0 bases short and J 4 bases short, with 8 bases between. Germline V gives CDR1 SGHKS, CDR2 YYEKEE (reference sequence). The CDR3 has 14 amino acids. CDR3: CASSLVPGYNEQFF. The CDR3 DNA reads TGTGCCAGCAGCTTGGTACCGGGATACAATGAGCAGTTCTTC.

The rearrangement links TRBV7-6 to TRBJ1-2, with D possibly TRBD1 on 5 matching bases. Trimming took off 0 bases at V and 0 bases at J, with 8 bases between the two ends. The CDR3 length is 15 residues. Germline lookup yields CDR1 SGHVS and CDR2 FNYEAQ. CDR3 region: CASSLAGGSNYGYTF. The CDR3 nucleotides are TGTGCCAGCAGCTTAGCGGGGGGATCTAACTATGGCTACACCTTC.

The genes are TRBV13 and TRBJ2-5; perhaps TRBD1 as D (5 bases). Germline values: CDR1 PRHDT, CDR2 FYEKMQ (reference sequence). The CDR3 consists of 14 residues. V dropped 5 bases and J dropped 5 bases, with 15 bases sitting between them. The DNA of the CDR3 is TGTGCCAGCAGCATTGGACACGCGTGGGAGACCCAGTACTTC. Amino acid sequence: CASSIGHAWETQYF.

The chain employs TRBV2 and TRBJ2-2; TRBD2 aligns across 7 bases. CDR3 length: 13 residues. Looked up from germline, CDR1 is SNHLY and CDR2 is FYNNEI. The trim removed 6 bases at V and 4 bases at J, leaving 2 bases unmatched. The CDR3 DNA reads as TGTGCCAGCAGGCCGGGAGGCACCGGGGAGCTGTTTTTT. Amino acid sequence: CASRPGGTGELFF.

The genes are TRBV30 and TRBJ1-5; the D is unclear. Germline assignment: CDR1 GTSNPN and CDR2 SVGIG (reference sequence). The CDR3 sequence is 14 residues long. V lost 3 bases to trimming and J lost 4 bases, with 13 bases between them. The CDR3 nucleotides are TGTGCCTGGAGAGGAGCTGCCCCGAATCAGCCCCAGCATTTT. As protein: CAWRGAAPNQPQHF. Full variable domain (rest looked up from reference TRBV30 and TRBJ1-5): SQTIHQWPATLVQPVGSPLSLECTVEGTSNPNLYWYRQAAGRGLQLLFYSVGIGQISSEVPQNLSASRPQDRQFILSSKKLLLSDSGFYLCAWRGAAPNQPQHFGDGTRLSIL.

V and J are TRBV28 and TRBJ2-3; the D is unclear. This CDR3 comprises 16 residues. Deletions cut 4 bases from V and 1 base from J, with 15 bases between. From germline, CDR1 is MDHEN and CDR2 SYDVKM. DNA of the CDR3: TGTGCCAGCAGTTGGGTCGGGTGGTACGGCACAGATACGCAGTATTTT. As protein: CASSWVGWYGTDTQYF.

The chain combines TRBV6-6 with TRBJ1-1; tentatively, D is TRBD1 (5 bases). Germline V gene data show CDR1 as MNHNY and CDR2 as SVGAGI (reference sequence). Between the trimmed V and J ends, which lost 8 bases and 0 bases, there was a span of 10 bases. The CDR3 has 13 amino acids. CDR3 in DNA: TGTGCCAGCGGGGTACAGGTGAACACTGAAGCTTTCTTT. Amino acid sequence: CASGVQVNTEAFF.

The CDR3 DNA is TGTGCCAGCAGCGTAGTTGGGACAGCGATCTCTGGAAACACCATATATTTT. Amino acid sequence: CASSVVGTAISGNTIYF. The chain carries TRBV9 and TRBJ1-3; 7 positions agree with TRBD1. Trimming cost V 0 bases and J 0 bases; bases outside gene matches: 6. CDR3 length: 17 residues. Germline CDR1 and CDR2: SGDLS and YYNGEE. Supplemented by reference TRBV9 and TRBJ1-3, the full variable domain reads DSGVTQTPKHLITATGQRVTLRCSPRSGDLSVYWYQQSLDQGLQFLIQYYNGEERAKGNILERFSAQQFPDLHSELNLSSLELGDSALYFCASSVVGTAISGNTIYFGEGSWLTVV.

The V call is TRBV11-2, the J call TRBJ2-7, with 9 bases identical to TRBD2. The trim removed 4 bases at V and 1 base at J, leaving 5 bases unmatched. This CDR3 contains 15 residues. From germline, CDR1 is SGHAT and CDR2 FQNNGV. The CDR3 DNA sequence: TGTGCCAGCAGCTATGGACTAGCGCGGTCCTACGAGCAGTACTTC. It is translated as CASSYGLARSYEQYF.

The V gene is TRBV4-1, the J gene TRBJ2-7; TRBD1 matches 8 bases. From germline, CDR1 is MGHRA and CDR2 YSYEKL. CDR3 length equals 16 residues. Trimming at V came to 0 bases and at J to 4 bases, leaving 8 bases not matched to a gene. The CDR3 loop reads CASSQEQRTGTYEQYF. The DNA of the CDR3 is TGCGCCAGCAGCCAAGAGCAAAGGACAGGGACGTACGAGCAGTACTTC.

V and J are TRBV18 and TRBJ1-2; unclear D gene. This CDR3 is 15 amino acids long. From germline, CDR1 is KGHSH and CDR2 LQKENI. Trimming took 0 bases from V and 0 from J, leaving 8 bases between them. The CDR3 spells CASSPPAGANYGYTF. DNA for the CDR3: TGTGCCAGCTCACCACCGGCGGGTGCTAACTATGGCTACACCTTC.

The chain carries TRBV7-8 and TRBJ1-5, with D possibly matching TRBD1 (6 bases). V was trimmed by 1 base and J by 0 bases, leaving 10 bases between them. CDR3 length: 16 amino acids. Germline CDR1 is SGHVS and CDR2 is FQNEAQ. This CDR3 is CASSLDGQISNQPQHF. The CDR3 region has the DNA TGTGCCAGCAGCTTAGACGGACAGATTAGCAATCAGCCCCAGCATTTT. The variable domain in full, with the rest retrieved from reference TRBV7-8 and TRBJ1-5, is GAGVSQSPRYKVAKRGQDVALRCDPISGHVSLFWYQQALGQGPEFLTYFQNEAQLDKSGLPSDRFFAERPEGSVSTLKIQRTQQEDSAVYLCASSLDGQISNQPQHFGDGTRLSIL.